This record covers a single TCR beta chain. The data were obtained in a study of CD8+CD57+ T cells in acquired aplastic anemia. The CDR3 is 16 residues long. Germline CDR1 and CDR2: SGDLS and YYNGEE. CDR3 and TCR beta VDJ profiling relied on genomic DNA as the template. TCRdb fed the reads into MiXCR, producing one record per CDR3 protein. The sample records roughly 420,000 distinct CDR3 sequences, around 72% being singletons. Sequenced material: sorted CD4+, CD8+, or CD8+CD57+ T cells (not recorded which) from PBMCs. The genes are TRBV9 and TRBJ2-7, with a possible D match to TRBD1 (5 bases). The J call is in doubt because the DNA end fits TRBJ1-2 better. This receptor was obtained from a human donor in good health, serving as a control. The DNA of the CDR3 is TGTGCCAGCAGCGCTTCCAGACGGTATGAGAGGGGAGGCTACACCTTC. Amino acids: CASSASRRYERGGYTF.